The 25 T cell receptor beta chains in this list originate from one sample, sequenced in a study of blood T cell repertoires in COVID-19. The protocol was immunoSEQ multiplex PCR, while the TCRdb copy is restricted to in-frame clones and leaves out a portion. The repertoire holds some 110,000 clones, with around 80% as singletons. Sequencing was carried out using peripheral blood. Receptor source: a woman over 75 with acute or convalescent COVID-19.

A few counts support this clone. The gene calls are TRBV9 and TRBJ2-5; no definite D call. The germline V gene has CDR1 SGDLS and CDR2 YYNGEE. The CDR3 contains 14 residues. The germline V and J ends were trimmed by 0 bases and 4 bases, with 10 bases remaining between them. CDR3 loop: CASSVAYRGETQYF. The CDR3 coding sequence is TGTGCCAGCAGCGTAGCTTACCGAGGAGAGACCCAGTACTTC.

The V call is TRBV18, the J call TRBJ2-7, with 9 bases identical to TRBD1. The CDR3 is 16 amino acids. Looked up from germline, CDR1 is KGHSH and CDR2 is LQKENI. The J segment lost 3 bases and the V segment lost 3 bases, leaving 9 bases of the junction unmatched. The CDR3 DNA follows: TGTGCCAGCTCACCGGCTTTGGACAGGGGAGGCTACGAGCAGTACTTC. Residues: CASSPALDRGGYEQYF. Full variable domain (outside the CDR3, taken from reference TRBV18 and TRBJ2-7): NAGVMQNPRHLVRRRGQEARLRCSPMKGHSHVYWYRQLPEEGLKFMVYLQKENIIDESGMPKERFSAEFPKEGPSILRIQQVVRGDSAAYFCASSPALDRGGYEQYFGPGTRLTVT.

The J gene is TRBJ2-7, the V gene TRBV19; 7 bases match TRBD2. The CDR3 is made up of 15 amino acids. The trim removed 3 bases at V and 3 bases at J, leaving 8 bases unmatched. From germline, CDR1 is LNHDA and CDR2 SQIVND (reference sequence). The CDR3 DNA sequence: TGTGCCAGTAGTATCGGGGGGTACCATTTCTACGAGCAGTACGTC. Its translation: CASSIGGYHFYEQYV.

The J gene is TRBJ2-1, the V gene TRBV18, with 8 bases identical to TRBD1. Germline-derived CDR1 and CDR2 are KGHSH and LQKENI. The junction had 5 bases not matched to a gene; V was cut back by 2 bases and J by 8 bases. The CDR3 contains 14 residues. The CDR3 sequence is CASSPVGQGDEQFF. CDR3 nucleotide sequence: TGTGCCAGCTCACCAGTCGGACAGGGCGATGAGCAGTTCTTC.

This clone was counted a few times. The J gene is TRBJ2-7, the V gene TRBV4-2; 10 bases line up with TRBD2. Germline V gene data show CDR1 as LGHNA and CDR2 as YNFKEQ. CDR3 length equals 15 residues. The V gene end was trimmed by 0 bases and the J gene end by 3 bases; junction bases not matched to a gene: 2. DNA of the CDR3: TGTGCCAGCAGCCAAGAACTAGCGGGAATCTACGAGCAGTACTTC. Translated, it gives CASSQELAGIYEQYF.

The rearrangement links TRBV11-2 to TRBJ1-3; TRBD1 matches at 9 bases. The CDR3 covers 15 residues. CDR1 is SGHAT, CDR2 FQNNGV, per germline. The ends lost 2 bases at V and 4 bases at J; junction bases unmatched: 3. CDR3 residues: CASSLNRGPGNTIYF. The CDR3 coding sequence is TGTGCCAGCAGCTTAAACAGGGGGCCCGGAAACACCATATATTTT.

This chain connects TRBV2 to TRBJ1-4, with D possibly matching TRBD1 (5 bases). V dropped 4 bases and J dropped 4 bases, with 16 bases sitting between them. The V gene's germline CDR1 is SNHLY and CDR2 FYNNEI. The CDR3 runs 16 residues. CDR3 in DNA: TGTGCCAGCAGTGGGGGCCCTACTGGGCATAATGAAAAACTGTTTTTT. This codes for CASSGGPTGHNEKLFF.

This rearrangement joins TRBV7-2 to TRBJ1-2; TRBD1 aligns across 11 bases. The V gene's germline CDR1 is SGHTA and CDR2 FQGNSA. Trimming at V came to 3 bases and at J to 1 base, leaving 4 bases not matched to a gene. The CDR3 consists of 16 residues. The CDR3 nucleotides read TGTGCCAGCAGCTTGCCCGGGACAGGGGGTAACTATGGCTACACCTTC. It is translated as CASSLPGTGGNYGYTF.

The chain has TRBV5-4 and TRBJ1-6; TRBD1 agrees at 7 bases. CDR1 is SGHNT, CDR2 YYREEE, per germline (reference sequence). The CDR3 length is 15 residues. With 2 bases clipped from V and 7 bases from J, the junction kept 6 bases outside the gene matches. CDR3 in amino acids: CASSFRQGGNSPLHF. Written as DNA, the CDR3 is TGTGCCAGCAGCTTTCGACAGGGAGGAAATTCACCCCTCCACTTT.

The chain has TRBV15 and TRBJ2-2; D is perhaps TRBD2 (5 bases). The CDR3 extends over 15 amino acids. Germline V gene lookup returns CDR1 LNHNV and CDR2 YYDKDF (reference sequence). Trimming removed 1 base from V and 4 bases from J, with 10 bases in between. This chain's CDR3 is CATSRGGTSTGELFF. The CDR3 region has the DNA TGTGCCACCAGCAGAGGGGGAACTAGCACCGGGGAGCTGTTTTTT.

V and J are TRBV7-2 and TRBJ1-1; 10 nucleotides align to TRBD1. Germline CDR1 SGHTA, CDR2 FQGNSA. Trimming cost V 5 bases and J 5 bases; bases outside gene matches: 5. This CDR3 comprises 14 residues. Written as DNA, the CDR3 is TGTGCCAGCAGCCCACGACAGGGGGCGACTGAAGCTTTCTTT. This codes for CASSPRQGATEAFF.

CDR3 in DNA: TGTGCCAGCAGCTTCCAATCTGGGGCCAACGTCCTGACTTTC. It encodes CASSFQSGANVLTF. The chain joins TRBV5-6 to TRBJ2-6; no reliable D call. The CDR3 runs to 14 residues. The V and J ends lost 2 bases and 1 base respectively, with 4 bases between them. Germline-derived CDR1 and CDR2 are SGHDT and YYEEEE.

V is TRBV24-1 and J is TRBJ2-1, with 10 nucleotides matching TRBD1. CDR3 length: 17 residues. V dropped 5 bases and J dropped 4; count of bases not matched to a gene: 10. CDR1 is KGHDR and CDR2 is SFDVKD in the germline V gene. CDR3 sequence reads: CATSGSGTGALYNEQFF. CDR3 sequence (DNA): TGTGCCACCAGTGGCTCCGGGACAGGGGCTTTATACAATGAGCAGTTCTTC.

This rearrangement joins TRBV6-2 or TRBV6-3 to TRBJ2-3; D might be TRBD1 (6 bases). V gave up 2 bases and J gave up 4 bases, with 13 bases separating them. Germline CDR1 MNHEY, CDR2 SVGEGT. This CDR3 comprises 15 residues. The CDR3 DNA follows: TGTGCCAGCAGTTACGGAGGAGCAGGGGCAGATACGCAGTATTTT. Translated, it gives CASSYGGAGADTQYF.

Written as DNA, the CDR3 is TGTGCCAGCAGCCAAGCCCGGACACCTCAACAAGAGACCCAGTACTTC. Translating it yields CASSQARTPQQETQYF. The rearrangement joins TRBV3-1 (or the pseudogene TRBV3-2) to TRBJ2-5; maybe TRBD1 (5 bases). Germline lookup yields CDR1 LGHDT and CDR2 YNNKEL (reference sequence). The CDR3 is made up of 16 amino acids. Deletions cut 1 base from V and 2 bases from J, with 14 bases between.

V usage is TRBV29-1 and J usage is TRBJ2-3, with 7 bases that match TRBD2. Germline trimming cut 4 bases from V and 6 bases from J; bases unmatched to any gene: 13. Germline V lookup: CDR1 SQVTM, CDR2 ANQGSEA. The CDR3 length is 15 residues. The CDR3 DNA follows: TGCAGCGTTGTTGCTCGGGCGGGAGAAAGGGATACGCAGTATTTT. Translating gives CSVVARAGERDTQYF.

The rearrangement uses TRBV29-1 and TRBJ1-2, with D perhaps matching TRBD1 (5 bases). The CDR3 length is 12 residues. V lost 4 bases, J lost 4 bases, and 10 bases lay in between. Looked up from germline, CDR1 is SQVTM and CDR2 is ANQGSEA. CDR3 residues: CSVVGHPYGYTF. In DNA form, the CDR3 reads TGCAGCGTTGTCGGACACCCCTATGGCTACACCTTC.

The J gene is TRBJ1-2, the V gene TRBV4-1; a possible D gene is TRBD1 (5 bases). V lost 1 base to trimming and J lost 8 bases, with 11 bases between them. The CDR3 covers 13 residues. Germline values: CDR1 MGHRA, CDR2 YSYEKL. CDR3 in amino acids: CASSQVGGTGYTF. CDR3 nucleotides: TGCGCCAGCAGCCAAGTGGGGGGGACCGGCTACACCTTC.

The chain combines TRBV6-9 with TRBJ1-2, with TRBD1 identical over 9 bases. The CDR3 has 15 residues. J was trimmed by 6 bases and V by 4 bases; bases with no gene match: 9. Per the germline V gene, CDR1 is MNHGY and CDR2 is SVAAGI. The CDR3 region has the DNA TGTGCCAGCAGTTTCGGACAGGGGAGAATTGATGGCTACACCTTC. Protein product: CASSFGQGRIDGYTF.

The rearrangement links TRBV27 to TRBJ2-1, with 9 bases lining up with TRBD2. V was clipped by 0 bases and J by 2 bases; unmatched bases: 2. CDR1 and CDR2 from the germline V gene are MNHEY and SMNVEV (reference sequence). This CDR3 is built from 16 residues. CDR3 loop: CASSLSWTSAYNEQFF. The CDR3 coding sequence is TGTGCCAGCAGTTTATCATGGACTAGCGCCTACAATGAGCAGTTCTTC.

The chain carries TRBV7-2 and TRBJ1-2; 11 nucleotides agree with TRBD1. Germline assignment: CDR1 SGHTA and CDR2 FQGNSA. The CDR3 has 14 amino acids. V shed 5 bases and J 7 bases; nucleotides not matched to a gene: 6. CDR3 sequence reads: CASSLDRGLIGYTF. DNA of the CDR3: TGTGCCAGCAGCCTGGACAGGGGGCTTATTGGCTACACCTTC.

This chain links TRBV28 with TRBJ1-2; D is unresolved. CDR3 length equals 14 residues. Germline CDR1 is MDHEN and CDR2 is SYDVKM. Trimming shortened V by 5 bases and J by 4 bases, and 14 bases separated the two germline ends. CDR3 nucleotides: TGTGCCAGCAGTCCCCTCCGACAAGGCTATGGCTACACCTTC. Encoded protein: CASSPLRQGYGYTF.

The chain links TRBV10-1 to TRBJ2-1, with TRBD1 identical over 8 bases. Germline loops: CDR1 WNHNN, CDR2 SYGVQD (reference sequence). Trimming cost V 2 bases and J 9 bases; bases outside gene matches: 9. The CDR3 spans 15 residues. The CDR3 here is CASSEGQGVMGEQFF. CDR3 sequence (DNA): TGCGCCAGCAGTGAGGGACAGGGCGTTATGGGTGAGCAGTTCTTC.

This clone was recorded once. The rearrangement joins TRBV20-1 to TRBJ1-5; 8 bases are shared with TRBD1. Germline CDR1 DFQATT, CDR2 SNEGSKA (reference sequence). Trimming took 3 bases from V and 10 from J; bases not matched to a gene: 5. The CDR3 is 12 residues long. The CDR3 DNA is TGCAGTGCTAGTGGCGACAGGGGACCCCAGCATTTT. This gives the protein CSASGDRGPQHF.

This clone was seen once. The V call is TRBV2, the J call TRBJ2-5; 10 bases are shared with TRBD2. V gave up 8 bases and J gave up 1 base; unmatched junction bases: 16. Germline V gives CDR1 SNHLY, CDR2 FYNNEI. This CDR3 region has 18 residues. The chain's CDR3 is CASERAGGPGNPQETQYF. CDR3 DNA: TGTGCCAGCGAAAGAGCGGGAGGGCCTGGCAACCCCCAAGAGACCCAGTACTTC.